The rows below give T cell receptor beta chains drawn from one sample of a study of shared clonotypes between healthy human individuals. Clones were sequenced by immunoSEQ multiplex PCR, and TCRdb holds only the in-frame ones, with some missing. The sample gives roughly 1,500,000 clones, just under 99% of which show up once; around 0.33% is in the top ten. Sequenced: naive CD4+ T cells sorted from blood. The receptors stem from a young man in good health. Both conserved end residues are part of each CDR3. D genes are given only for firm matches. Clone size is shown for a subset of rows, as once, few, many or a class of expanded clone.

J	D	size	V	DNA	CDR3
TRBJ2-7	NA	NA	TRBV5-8	TGTGCCAGCAGGGTTGGGGGGCGTAGGTCCTACGAGCAGTACTTC	CASRVGGRRSYEQYF
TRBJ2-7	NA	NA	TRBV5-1	TGCGCCAGCAGCTTGGAAGGCAGAGGGGCCTACGAGCAGTACTTC	CASSLEGRGAYEQYF
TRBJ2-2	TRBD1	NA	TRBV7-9	TGTGCCAGCAGGTTGGGACAGGGGGCCCGGGAGCTGTTTTTT	CASRLGQGARELFF
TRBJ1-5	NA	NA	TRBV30	TGTGCCTGGAGCCAAGGAAAGGGGCGGGATGGCAATCAGCCCCAGCATTTT	CAWSQGKGRDGNQPQHF
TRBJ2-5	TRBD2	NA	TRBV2	TGTGCCAGCCCGGGGGCGGGGGGCCAGGAGACCCAGTACTTC	CASPGAGGQETQYF
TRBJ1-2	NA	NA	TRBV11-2	TGTGCCAGCAGCCGTCGGATCGATACGTATGGCTACACCTTC	CASSRRIDTYGYTF
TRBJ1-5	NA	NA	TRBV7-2	TGTGCCAGCAGCTTAGGAGGGGTATCAGTGACCCAGCATTTT	CASSLGGVSVTQHF
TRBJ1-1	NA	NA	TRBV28	TGTGCCAGCAGCGACAGGCCCCTGGACACTGAAGCTTTCTTT	CASSDRPLDTEAFF
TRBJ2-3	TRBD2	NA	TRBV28	TGTGCCAGCAGTTTATCCGGGAGGCATACGCAGTATTTT	CASSLSGRHTQYF
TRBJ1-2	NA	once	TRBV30	TGTGCCTGGAGGTTCGGCGACTCCGAGGAGAGCGGTGGCTACACCTTC	CAWRFGDSEESGGYTF
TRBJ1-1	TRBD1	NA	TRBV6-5	TGTGCCAGCAGACGGACAGGGGCGAACACTGAAGCTTTCTTT	CASRRTGANTEAFF
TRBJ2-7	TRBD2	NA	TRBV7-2	TGTGCCAGCAGCAGAGGACGGGAGGGCTACGAGCAGTACTTC	CASSRGREGYEQYF
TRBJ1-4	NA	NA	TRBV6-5	TGTGCCAGCAGTTACTCATTCGGGTTTTCTAGGAAACTGTTTTTT	CASSYSFGFSRKLFF
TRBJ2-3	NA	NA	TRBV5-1	TGCGCCAGCAGCGGCGGGGATTCCACAGATACGCAGTATTTT	CASSGGDSTDTQYF
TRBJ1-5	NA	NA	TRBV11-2	TGTGCCAGCAGCTTATATAGCAATCAGCCCCAGCATTTT	CASSLYSNQPQHF
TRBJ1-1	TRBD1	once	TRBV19	TGTGCCAGTAGAAACAGGGGTTGGGCACCGATGGGGGCGAACACTGAAGCTTTCTTT	CASRNRGWAPMGANTEAFF
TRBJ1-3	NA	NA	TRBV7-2	TGTGCCAGCAGCGCAGATGGTTTCTCTGGAAACACCATATATTTT	CASSADGFSGNTIYF
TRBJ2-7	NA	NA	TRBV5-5	TGTGCCAGCAGCTTGGCCCGGCACGAGCAGTACTTC	CASSLARHEQYF
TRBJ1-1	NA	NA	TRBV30	TGTGCCTGGAGTGTAAAGGGATTGAACACTGAAGCTTTCTTT	CAWSVKGLNTEAFF
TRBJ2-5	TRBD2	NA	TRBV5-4	TGTGCCAGCAGCCCCTTAGCGGGAGCGTACCAAGAGACCCAGTACTTC	CASSPLAGAYQETQYF
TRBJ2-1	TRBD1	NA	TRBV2	TGTGCCAGCAGCCTAGGACAGGGGCAATACAATGAGCAGTTCTTC	CASSLGQGQYNEQFF
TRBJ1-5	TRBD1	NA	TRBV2	TGTGCCAGCACACAGGGACAGAACAATCAGCCCCAGCATTTT	CASTQGQNNQPQHF
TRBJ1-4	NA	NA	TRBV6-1	TGTGCCAGCAGTGAGGCCCTCGGACAGTCGACTGAAAAACTGTTTTTT	CASSEALGQSTEKLFF
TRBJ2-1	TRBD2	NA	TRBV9	TGTGCCAGCAGCGTAGTAGGGCTCGCGGGAGGGGTAGACAATGAGCAGTTCTTC	CASSVVGLAGGVDNEQFF
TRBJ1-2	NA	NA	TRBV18	TGTGCCAGCTCACCACAGCAAGGATCTGGAGATGGCTACACCTTC	CASSPQQGSGDGYTF
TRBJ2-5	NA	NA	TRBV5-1	TGCGCCAGCAGCTTGAAGGACACTGGAGAGACCCAGTACTTC	CASSLKDTGETQYF
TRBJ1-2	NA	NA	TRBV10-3	TGTGCCATCAGTGAATTAGGGTTAGAGTATGGCTACACCTTC	CAISELGLEYGYTF
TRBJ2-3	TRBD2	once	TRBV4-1	TGCGCCAGCAGCCAGAGACTAGCGGGAGGGCCAATTCGCACAGATACGCAGTATTTT	CASSQRLAGGPIRTDTQYF
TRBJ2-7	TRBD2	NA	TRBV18	TGTGCCAGCTCACGTGGGAGGGAGGAGTACGAGCAGTACTTC	CASSRGREEYEQYF
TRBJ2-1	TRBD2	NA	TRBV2	TGTGCCAGCAGTGTCGGCGGGAGTTCCTACAATGAGCAGTTCTTC	CASSVGGSSYNEQFF
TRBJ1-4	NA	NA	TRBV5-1	TGCGCCAGCAGCTCGCTAGGGTCCGCAACTAATGAAAAACTGTTTTTT	CASSSLGSATNEKLFF
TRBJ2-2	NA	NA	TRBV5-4	TGTGCCAGCAGCTTGGCGGCCCCCACCGGGGAGCTGTTTTTT	CASSLAAPTGELFF
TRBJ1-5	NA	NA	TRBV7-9	TGTGCCAGCAGCTTACAATCGGGACTTGGTCAGCCCCAGCATTTT	CASSLQSGLGQPQHF
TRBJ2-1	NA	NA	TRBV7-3	TGTGCCAGCAGCCCCCACTATGGGGCCGAAGAGCAGTTCTTC	CASSPHYGAEEQFF
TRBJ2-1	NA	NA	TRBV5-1	TGCGCCAGCAGCATCACGGGAGAACGGCACAATGAGCAGTTCTTC	CASSITGERHNEQFF
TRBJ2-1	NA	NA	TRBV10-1	TGCGCCAGCAGTCCCGCAGGAGTCTACAATGAGCAGTTCTTC	CASSPAGVYNEQFF
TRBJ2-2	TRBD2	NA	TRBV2	TGTGCCAGCAGCACCATAGACGGGACTAGCGGTAATCCCGGGGAGCTGTTTTTT	CASSTIDGTSGNPGELFF
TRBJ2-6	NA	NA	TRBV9	TGTGCCAGCAGCGTAACAGGGACCCTTAGCTCTGGGGCCAACGTCCTGACTTTC	CASSVTGTLSSGANVLTF
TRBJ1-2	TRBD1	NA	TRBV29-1	TGCAGCGTCCGGACAGGGGGGAATGGGAGTGGCTACACCTTC	CSVRTGGNGSGYTF
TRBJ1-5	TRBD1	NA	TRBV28	TGTGCCAGCAGTTTATGGGGACAGGGTAACAATCAGCCCCAGCATTTT	CASSLWGQGNNQPQHF
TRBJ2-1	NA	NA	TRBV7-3	TGTGCCAGCAGCCATGGACTTAACGGTGGCAATGAGCAGTTCTTC	CASSHGLNGGNEQFF
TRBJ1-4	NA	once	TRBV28	TGTGCCAGCAGCTTATGGAGGCTCACCGAAAAGGGTGAAAAACTGTTTTTT	CASSLWRLTEKGEKLFF
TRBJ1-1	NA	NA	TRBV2	TGTGCCAGCAGGAAGAGTGGGAAAAACACTGAAGCTTTCTTT	CASRKSGKNTEAFF
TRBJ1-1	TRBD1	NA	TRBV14	TGTGCCAGCAGCCAAGTGCAGGGGGCGAACACTGAAGCTTTCTTT	CASSQVQGANTEAFF
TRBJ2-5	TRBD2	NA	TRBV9	TGTGCCAGCAGCGTAGGGCTAGCGGGAGAAAGCGAGACCCAGTACTTC	CASSVGLAGESETQYF
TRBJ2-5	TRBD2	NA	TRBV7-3	TGTGCCAGCAGCTTAGTCAGCGGGGGAGTAGGAGAGACCCAGTACTTC	CASSLVSGGVGETQYF
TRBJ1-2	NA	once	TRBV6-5	TGTGCCAGCAGTTTTGTAGGGGAAGGCTATGGCTACACCTTC	CASSFVGEGYGYTF
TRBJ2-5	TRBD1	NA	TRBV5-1	TGCGCCAGCAGCCAAACAGGGGTTGAGACCCAGTACTTC	CASSQTGVETQYF
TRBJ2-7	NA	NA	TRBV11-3	TGTGCCAGCAGCTTCCAGGACTACGAGCAGTACTTC	CASSFQDYEQYF